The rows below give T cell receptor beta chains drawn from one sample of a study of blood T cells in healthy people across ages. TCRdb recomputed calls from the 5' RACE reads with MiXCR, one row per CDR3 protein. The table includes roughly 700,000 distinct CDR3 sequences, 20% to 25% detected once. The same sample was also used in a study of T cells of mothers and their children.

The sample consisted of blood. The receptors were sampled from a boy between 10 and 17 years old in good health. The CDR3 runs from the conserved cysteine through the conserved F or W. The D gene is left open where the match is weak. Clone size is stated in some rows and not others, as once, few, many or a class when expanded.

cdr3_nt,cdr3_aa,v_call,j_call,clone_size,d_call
TGTGCCAGCAGCTTTGCGGCATTAGGGGAGCATTTCGGGCGGATTCAAGAGACCCAGTACTTC,CASSFAALGEHFGRIQETQYF,TRBV11-1,TRBJ2-5,few,NA
TGCAGCGTTGAAGATGTGGGTCTCACTGGCTACACCTTC,CSVEDVGLTGYTF,TRBV29-1,TRBJ1-2,NA,NA
TGCGCCAGCAGCATAAACCAGGCGAACACCGGGGAGCTGTTTTTT,CASSINQANTGELFF,TRBV5-1,TRBJ2-2,few,NA
TGTGCCACCGGAGTAGCGGGAGTCGGGAGAAACATTGAGCAGTTCTTC,CATGVAGVGRNIEQFF,TRBV24-1,TRBJ2-1,NA,TRBD2
TGTGCCATCAGAAGCGGAAGAACGAACCCTAGCACAGATACGCAGTATTTT,CAIRSGRTNPSTDTQYF,TRBV10-3,TRBJ2-3,few,NA
TGCAGTGCTAGAGCTAAGAGGGAGCGGTTGACAGATACGCAGTATTTT,CSARAKRERLTDTQYF,TRBV20-1,TRBJ2-3,NA,NA
TGCAGTCCTATGTCCTACGAGCAGTACTTC,CSPMSYEQYF,TRBV20-1,TRBJ2-7,NA,NA
TGCAGCGTTGATGAAGGGAGCGCAGATACGCAGTATTTT,CSVDEGSADTQYF,TRBV29-1,TRBJ2-3,NA,NA
TGCAGTGCTACCGGGACAGGGTTCTACGAGCAGTACTTC,CSATGTGFYEQYF,TRBV20-1,TRBJ2-7,few,TRBD1
TGCGCCAGCAGCTTGGAGGGCTTTGGGCGAGGTGGCTACACCTTC,CASSLEGFGRGGYTF,TRBV5-1,TRBJ1-2,few,NA
TGTGCCAGCCGTAGGGTGTCAATAACCTACGAGCAGTACTTC,CASRRVSITYEQYF,TRBV28,TRBJ2-7,NA,NA
TGTGCCAGCAGCTGGACAGGGGTTTACGAGCAGTACTTC,CASSWTGVYEQYF,TRBV11-2,TRBJ2-7,few,TRBD1
TGTGCCATCCCCAGGGCCTCGGCTAACGTCCTGACTTTC,CAIPRASANVLTF,TRBV24-1,TRBJ2-6,few,NA
TGTGCCAGCAGCTTGGCACTAGCGGGAGTGACAGATACGCAGTATTTT,CASSLALAGVTDTQYF,TRBV5-4,TRBJ2-3,NA,TRBD2
TGCAGTGCTAGAGGAGGTACTAGGGTTGAAGCTTTCTTT,CSARGGTRVEAFF,TRBV20-1,TRBJ1-1,few,NA
TGCAGCGTCGACGAGGGTAATACTGGGCCCTCCTACAATGAGCAGTTCTTC,CSVDEGNTGPSYNEQFF,TRBV29-1,TRBJ2-1,NA,NA
TGTGCCAGCAGTGAGGAGGCTTCCCCCCCAGATACGCAGTATTTT,CASSEEASPPDTQYF,TRBV6-1,TRBJ2-3,NA,NA
TGCGCCAGCAGACCTACTAGCGGGATCCGCACAGATACGCAGTATTTT,CASRPTSGIRTDTQYF,TRBV4-1,TRBJ2-3,NA,TRBD2
TGTGCCATCAGTGAGTCGGAGTGGACAGGGGGTTACGAGCAGTACTTC,CAISESEWTGGYEQYF,TRBV10-3,TRBJ2-7,many,TRBD1
TGTGCCAGCAGCCAATGGGGGCAGCCGAGCGAAAAACTGTTTTTT,CASSQWGQPSEKLFF,TRBV7-6,TRBJ1-4,NA,NA
TGCAGCGCTAGGGACAGGGAGAGAGAGGCGACCGCTCCAGATACGCAGTATTTT,CSARDREREATAPDTQYF,TRBV29-1,TRBJ2-3,few,TRBD1
TGTGCCAGCAACCCCGCGAACAGGGGAGGGGAAGAGACCCAGTACTTC,CASNPANRGGEETQYF,TRBV28,TRBJ2-5,NA,NA
TGTGCCAGCAGCTTGGTGCAGGGGGAGCTGTTTTTT,CASSLVQGELFF,TRBV5-6,TRBJ2-2,NA,NA
TGCAGCGTTGAGGGAGTGGCAGGGACAGGGGGCAATCTCCACTACGAGCAGTACTTC,CSVEGVAGTGGNLHYEQYF,TRBV29-1,TRBJ2-7,NA,TRBD1
TGTGCCAGCAGCTTAGAGAGTTTCTCCTACGAGCAGTACTTC,CASSLESFSYEQYF,TRBV7-6,TRBJ2-7,NA,NA
TGCGCCAGCAGCCAAGATATCGGGGGAGCCAAAAACATTCAGTACTTC,CASSQDIGGAKNIQYF,TRBV4-3,TRBJ2-4,NA,NA
TGTGCCAGCAGCCCTCCGAACCTAGGAGGGGAGACCCAGTACTTC,CASSPPNLGGETQYF,TRBV7-9,TRBJ2-5,NA,NA
TGCGCCAGCAGACCGACTAGCGAACACACAGATACGCAGTATTTT,CASRPTSEHTDTQYF,TRBV5-1,TRBJ2-3,NA,TRBD2
TGTGCCAGCAGTTTTTGGGCAGCAGCAACTAATGAAAAACTGTTTTTT,CASSFWAAATNEKLFF,TRBV12-3/TRBV12-4,TRBJ1-4,few,NA
TGTGCCACCAGCAGAGATAGGCTTCAAGAGACCCAGTACTTC,CATSRDRLQETQYF,TRBV15,TRBJ2-5,few,NA
TGTGCCAGCAGCTTTTACGGGACGGATCAGCCCCAGCATTTT,CASSFYGTDQPQHF,TRBV7-2,TRBJ1-5,NA,NA
TGTGCCACCAGCAGAGATCCCGGATATGGCTACACCTTC,CATSRDPGYGYTF,TRBV15,TRBJ1-2,few,NA
TGCAGCGTCACAGGGCGCGGGGCCAACGTCCTGACTTTC,CSVTGRGANVLTF,TRBV29-1,TRBJ2-6,NA,NA
TGCAGTGCCCTGTCAGGGTTGGACTATGGCTACACCTTC,CSALSGLDYGYTF,TRBV20-1,TRBJ1-2,NA,NA
TGTGCCAGCAGCTTAGGTACTAGCGGGGGGCTCGAGCAGTACTTC,CASSLGTSGGLEQYF,TRBV11-2,TRBJ2-7,few,TRBD2
TGTGCCAGCAGCTTAGCGTCGCTAGGGGTTTGGTCTGATACGCAGTATTTT,CASSLASLGVWSDTQYF,TRBV7-2,TRBJ2-3,NA,NA
TGTGCCAGCAGCCAAGAGGACAGAATCGTGCAGTACTTC,CASSQEDRIVQYF,TRBV3-1,TRBJ2-7,NA,NA
TGTGCCAGCAGCATCCGGGACAACACTGAAGCTTTCTTT,CASSIRDNTEAFF,TRBV7-9,TRBJ1-1,once,NA
TGTGCCAGCAGTAAGGACAGTGCGCAAGAGACCCAGTACTTC,CASSKDSAQETQYF,TRBV27,TRBJ2-5,NA,NA
TGCGCCAGCAGCCAGGCTTCGGCCGGGGAGCTGTTTTTT,CASSQASAGELFF,TRBV4-1,TRBJ2-2,NA,NA
TGTGCCACCAGCAGAGATATTGCGGGGGTAGAGACCCAGTACTTC,CATSRDIAGVETQYF,TRBV15,TRBJ2-5,NA,TRBD2
TGCGCCAGCAGCTTGGGAGACAGGGGCGATTTGTACACTGAAGCTTTCTTT,CASSLGDRGDLYTEAFF,TRBV5-1,TRBJ1-1,NA,TRBD1
TGTGCCAGCAGCCAAGACCGCACTAGGTACCAAGAGACCCAGTACTTC,CASSQDRTRYQETQYF,TRBV3-1,TRBJ2-5,NA,NA
TGTGCCAGCAGCGGCCCGGGACTAGCGGGACAAGAGACCCAGTACTTC,CASSGPGLAGQETQYF,TRBV13,TRBJ2-5,few,TRBD2
TGCAGTGCTAGGCAACTAGCGGGAGGGAACGAGCAGTACTTC,CSARQLAGGNEQYF,TRBV20-1,TRBJ2-7,few,TRBD2
TGTGCCAGCAGCTTGACTAGCGGGGAGACACAAGAGACCCAGTACTTC,CASSLTSGETQETQYF,TRBV7-9,TRBJ2-5,few,TRBD2
TGCAGCGTTTATCTCGGCAGAGCCTACGAGCAGTACTTC,CSVYLGRAYEQYF,TRBV29-1,TRBJ2-7,NA,NA
TGTGCCAGCAGTGATCCTTCAGGGAGTTGGGAAAAACTGTTTTTT,CASSDPSGSWEKLFF,TRBV2,TRBJ1-4,NA,NA